This entry lists 24 T cell receptor beta chains sequenced from one sample in a study of blood T cell repertoires in COVID-19. The protocol was immunoSEQ multiplex PCR, while the TCRdb copy is restricted to in-frame clones and leaves out a portion. The data show about 260,000 clones, 85% to 90% seen once. The sequencing input was peripheral blood. The origin of the receptors is a woman aged 40 to 50 who had recovered from COVID-19.

The rearrangement uses TRBV5-1 and TRBJ1-2; 8 bases map to TRBD1. Germline assignment: CDR1 SGHRS and CDR2 YFSETQ. The CDR3 runs to 17 residues. Trimming cost V 4 bases and J 3 bases; bases outside gene matches: 14. Here the CDR3 reads CASSPGQAHFGDYGYTF. The DNA of the CDR3 is TGCGCCAGCAGCCCGGGACAGGCCCACTTTGGTGACTATGGCTACACCTTC. Drawing the rest from reference TRBV5-1 and TRBJ1-2, the complete variable domain is KAGVTQTPRYLIKTRGQQVTLSCSPISGHRSVSWYQQTPGQGLQFLFEYFSETQRNKGNFPGRFSGRQFSNSRSEMNVSTLELGDSALYLCASSPGQAHFGDYGYTFGSGTRLTVV.

This clone came up a few times. The J gene is TRBJ1-2, the V gene TRBV2; weak D call: TRBD1 (6 bases). The V end lost 1 base, the J end lost 11 bases, and 8 bases lay between the germline ends. The CDR3 contains 11 residues. Per germline, CDR1 SNHLY and CDR2 FYNNEI. The CDR3 sequence: CASSEDTGYTF. The CDR3 DNA follows: TGTGCCAGCAGTGAAGATACAGGGTACACCTTC.

The chain couples TRBV2 to TRBJ2-5; 8 bases agree with TRBD2. The CDR3 extends over 16 amino acids. Trimming at V came to 3 bases and at J to 5 bases, leaving 11 bases not matched to a gene. Germline CDR1 SNHLY, CDR2 FYNNEI. The DNA of the CDR3 is TGTGCCAGCAGTGAGATTCTAGCGGGTGGTACGGAGACCCAGTACTTC. It is translated as CASSEILAGGTETQYF.

This chain uses TRBV25-1 with TRBJ1-1, with 12 positions matching TRBD1. The V and J ends lost 5 bases and 1 base, in that order; junction bases with no gene match: 5. From germline, CDR1 is MGHDK and CDR2 SYGVNS. The CDR3 has 16 residues. CDR3 sequence reads: CASSKGTGGQNTEAFF. Here the CDR3 DNA reads TGTGCCAGCAGTAAGGGGACAGGGGGCCAGAACACTGAAGCTTTCTTT.

The chain has TRBV19 and TRBJ1-1; perhaps TRBD1 as D (5 bases). V was pared by 3 bases and J by 1 base, with 9 bases between. Germline V CDR1 and CDR2: LNHDA, SQIVND (reference sequence). This CDR3 spans 14 amino acids. The CDR3 DNA is TGTGCCAGTAGTATTCTACAGGAGAACACTGAAGCTTTCTTT. Amino acids: CASSILQENTEAFF.

The chain links TRBV3-1 (or the pseudogene TRBV3-2) to TRBJ1-2; D not certain. Germline V gene sequence: CDR1 LGHDT, CDR2 YNNKEL (reference sequence). This CDR3 region has 14 residues. The V end was cut by 0 bases, the J end by 9 bases, with 14 bases between. The CDR3 is CASSQEPDGRRYTF. In nucleotides, the CDR3 is TGTGCCAGCAGCCAAGAGCCGGACGGGAGGCGCTACACCTTC.

The rearrangement uses TRBV5-1 and TRBJ2-1; 10 bases agree with TRBD2. Germline V CDR1 and CDR2: SGHRS, YFSETQ. V lost 5 bases and J lost 9; bases outside the gene matches: 11. The CDR3 length is 15 residues. The CDR3 reads CASRSLAGAHSEQFF. The CDR3 DNA reads as TGCGCCAGCAGATCCCTAGCGGGGGCCCACAGTGAGCAGTTCTTC.

V and J are TRBV4-1 and TRBJ2-1, with D possibly being TRBD2 (5 bases). V lost 1 base and J lost 10, with 17 bases in between. Germline V CDR1 and CDR2: MGHRA, YSYEKL. There are 15 residues in the CDR3. The CDR3 DNA reads as TGCGCCAGCAGCCAAGTATTATGGCAGACGGGGGAGCAGTTCTTC. This gives the protein CASSQVLWQTGEQFF.

This clone was seen more than once but under ten times. The J gene is TRBJ1-3, the V gene TRBV19; D not resolved. Germline lookup yields CDR1 LNHDA and CDR2 SQIVND (reference sequence). V lost 9 bases and J 2 bases, leaving 17 bases between the germline ends. The CDR3 is 15 residues long. CDR3 DNA sequence: TGTGCCAGCAAACCTGAGAGTCTGGCTGGAAACACCATATATTTT. It codes for CASKPESLAGNTIYF.

This chain uses TRBV5-4 with TRBJ2-1; 7 nucleotides align to TRBD2. The CDR3 loop spans 16 amino acids. Germline-derived CDR1 and CDR2 are SGHNT and YYREEE (reference sequence). Trimming cost V 0 bases and J 2 bases; bases outside gene matches: 5. DNA of the CDR3: TGTGCCAGCAGCTTGGATGCTAGCGGAACCTACAATGAGCAGTTCTTC. This translates into CASSLDASGTYNEQFF.

The chain links TRBV7-9 to TRBJ1-2; D might be TRBD1 (6 bases). Germline V gives CDR1 SEHNR, CDR2 FQNEAQ (reference sequence). The V and J ends lost 1 base and 8 bases respectively, with 23 bases between them. This CDR3 has 17 amino acids. The CDR3 sequence is CASSLGPMTGREGGYTF. In nucleotides, the CDR3 is TGTGCCAGCAGCTTAGGCCCAATGACAGGCAGGGAGGGAGGCTACACCTTC.

The chain is built from TRBV7-9 and TRBJ2-7; TRBD2 might be the D (7 bases). Germline V CDR1 and CDR2: SEHNR, FQNEAQ (reference sequence). Trimming left V 1 base short and J 2 bases short, with 21 bases between. CDR3 length: 18 residues. The CDR3 here is CASSLVGATGGQTYEQYF. CDR3 sequence (DNA): TGTGCCAGCAGCTTAGTTGGCGCGACGGGGGGCCAGACCTACGAGCAGTACTTC.

V usage is TRBV12-1 and J usage is TRBJ1-2; the table's D call of TRBD1 was not tested on the DNA. TRBV12-1 is deemed a pseudogene. This CDR3 region has 15 residues. CDR3 coding DNA: TGTGCCAGCAGCCCTAGACCAGGGGGCAGGGATGGCTACACCTTC. Residues: CASSPRPGGRDGYTF.

The V call is TRBV11-2, the J call TRBJ1-2, with no clear D. CDR3 length equals 16 residues. Trimming shortened V by 1 base and J by 5 bases, and 17 bases separated the two germline ends. CDR1 and CDR2 (germline): SGHAT, FQNNGV. In nucleotides, the CDR3 is TGTGCCAGCAGCTTAGTGCCAAGCGGCTACCCTTATGGCTACACCTTC. Protein: CASSLVPSGYPYGYTF.

CDR3 DNA sequence: TGTGCAACCACGGGACAGTCCCAAGAGACCCAGTACTTC. Its translation: CATTGQSQETQYF. The rearrangement joins TRBV2 to TRBJ2-5, with 7 positions matching TRBD1. From germline, CDR1 is SNHLY and CDR2 FYNNEI. The CDR3 loop spans 13 amino acids.

This chain connects TRBV5-5 to TRBJ2-3; D unclear. V lost 2 bases, J lost 5 bases, and 3 bases lay in between. This CDR3 contains 11 residues. Germline values: CDR1 SGHKS, CDR2 YYEKEE (reference sequence). This CDR3 reads CASSFQDTQYF. Written as DNA, the CDR3 is TGTGCCAGCAGCTTTCAAGATACGCAGTATTTT.

This clone was seen only once. The chain combines TRBV27 with TRBJ2-3; 10 bases fit TRBD2. This CDR3 comprises 16 residues. Germline CDR1 and CDR2: MNHEY and SMNVEV (reference sequence). V shed 6 bases and J 3 bases; nucleotides not matched to a gene: 9. The CDR3 nucleotides are TGTGCCAGCAGCTATCTAGCGGGGGATAATACAGATACGCAGTATTTT. Its translation is CASSYLAGDNTDTQYF.

This clone was observed once. The rearrangement joins TRBV27 to TRBJ2-7, with a tentative D call TRBD2 (6 bases). CDR1 and CDR2 from the germline V gene are MNHEY and SMNVEV (reference sequence). The V end lost 3 bases, the J end lost 7 bases, and 13 bases lay between the germline ends. This CDR3 has 13 residues. The CDR3 protein is CASSFKAGGEQYF. The CDR3 region has the DNA TGTGCCAGCAGTTTTAAGGCCGGAGGGGAGCAGTACTTC.

As concerns this clone: The junction and the germline gene differ at one end; a read error may be behind it. The rearrangement links TRBV3-1 (or the pseudogene TRBV3-2) to TRBJ2-5; 14 bases are a match to TRBD2. There are 18 residues in the CDR3. Germline V gene sequence: CDR1 LGHDT, CDR2 YNNKEL (reference sequence). The CDR3 spells CASTQEIWTSGGRETQYF. The CDR3 DNA sequence: TGTGCCAGCACCCAAGAGATTTGGACTAGCGGGGGGAGGGAGACCCAGTACTTC.

The count of this clone is one. The chain joins TRBV11-3 to TRBJ2-1, with D uncertain. Trimming removed 3 bases from V and 0 bases from J, with 3 bases in between. This CDR3 has 13 amino acids. Germline V gives CDR1 SGHNT, CDR2 YENEEA. The CDR3 DNA reads as TGTGCCAGCAGCTTCTCCTCCTACAATGAGCAGTTCTTC. This sequence encodes CASSFSSYNEQFF.

V is TRBV30 and J is TRBJ1-1; D possibly corresponds to TRBD1 (6 bases). Germline V gene data show CDR1 as GTSNPN and CDR2 as SVGIG (reference sequence). This CDR3 has 13 amino acids. V was shortened by 1 base and J by 6 bases, with 12 bases between the two germline ends. The CDR3 DNA sequence: TGTGCCTGGAGTGAAGACAGGTACTCTGAAGCTTTCTTT. Translation gives CAWSEDRYSEAFF.

The V and J genes are TRBV11-2 and TRBJ2-1; D gene unclear. CDR1 is SGHAT and CDR2 is FQNNGV in the germline V gene. V lost 5 bases, J lost 5 bases, and 16 bases lay in between. The CDR3 totals 15 residues. The CDR3 region has the DNA TGTGCCAGCAGCCAACAGCCACGGTCGCACAATGAGCAGTTCTTC. Amino acid sequence: CASSQQPRSHNEQFF. Based on the CDR3 plus reference TRBV11-2 and TRBJ2-1, the full variable domain is EAGVAQSPRYKIIEKRQSVAFWCNPISGHATLYWYQQILGQGPKLLIQFQNNGVVDDSQLPKDRFSAERLKGVDSTLKIQPAKLEDSAVYLCASSQQPRSHNEQFFGPGTRLTVL.

The chain has TRBV11-2 and TRBJ2-1, with TRBD2 matching 8 bases. Germline values: CDR1 SGHAT, CDR2 FQNNGV. J lost 15 bases, V lost 5 bases, and 15 bases had no gene match. This CDR3 comprises 14 residues. CDR3 amino acids: CASSPIRGSGEGFF. CDR3 nucleotide sequence: TGTGCCAGCAGCCCCATCCGGGGTAGCGGGGAGGGGTTCTTC.

This chain joins TRBV24-1 and TRBJ2-7; 8 nucleotides agree with TRBD1. This CDR3 is 14 amino acids long. Trimming took 6 bases from V and 2 from J; bases not matched to a gene: 5. Germline CDR1 is KGHDR and CDR2 is SFDVKD. This CDR3 reads CATSSGQAPYEQYF. In nucleotides, the CDR3 is TGTGCCACCAGTTCGGGACAGGCACCCTACGAGCAGTACTTC.